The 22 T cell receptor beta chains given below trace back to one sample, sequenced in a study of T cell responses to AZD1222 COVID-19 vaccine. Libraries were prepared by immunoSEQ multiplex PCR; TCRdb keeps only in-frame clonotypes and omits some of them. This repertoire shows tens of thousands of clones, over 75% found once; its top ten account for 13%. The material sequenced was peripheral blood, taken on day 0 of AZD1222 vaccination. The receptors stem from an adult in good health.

The CDR3 loop reads CASRAPGRNSGNTIYF. The CDR3 DNA follows: TGTGCCAGCAGGGCCCCGGGACGGAACTCTGGAAACACCATATATTTT. The rearrangement joins TRBV28 to TRBJ1-3; D perhaps matches TRBD1 (5 bases). The CDR3 totals 16 residues. V gave up 6 bases and J gave up 0 bases, with 15 bases separating them. CDR1 is MDHEN, CDR2 SYDVKM, per germline.

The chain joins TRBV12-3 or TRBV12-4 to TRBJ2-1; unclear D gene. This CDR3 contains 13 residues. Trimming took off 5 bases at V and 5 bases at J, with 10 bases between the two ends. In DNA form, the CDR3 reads TGTGCCAGCAGTCTAGGACCGAACAATGAGCAGTTCTTC. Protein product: CASSLGPNNEQFF.

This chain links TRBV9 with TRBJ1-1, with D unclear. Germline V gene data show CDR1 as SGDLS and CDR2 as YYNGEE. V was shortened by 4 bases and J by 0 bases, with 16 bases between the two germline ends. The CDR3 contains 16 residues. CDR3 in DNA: TGTGCCAGCAGCCCTAGGATGGCAGTACTGAACACTGAAGCTTTCTTT. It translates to CASSPRMAVLNTEAFF.

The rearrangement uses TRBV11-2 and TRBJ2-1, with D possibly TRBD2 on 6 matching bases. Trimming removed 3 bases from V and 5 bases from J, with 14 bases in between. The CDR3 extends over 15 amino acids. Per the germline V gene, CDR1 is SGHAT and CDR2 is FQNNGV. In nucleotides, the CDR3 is TGTGCCAGCAGCTTTCGGGGGACCGCAAACAATGAGCAGTTCTTC. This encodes CASSFRGTANNEQFF. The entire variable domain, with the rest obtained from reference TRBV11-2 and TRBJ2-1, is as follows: EAGVAQSPRYKIIEKRQSVAFWCNPISGHATLYWYQQILGQGPKLLIQFQNNGVVDDSQLPKDRFSAERLKGVDSTLKIQPAKLEDSAVYLCASSFRGTANNEQFFGPGTRLTVL.

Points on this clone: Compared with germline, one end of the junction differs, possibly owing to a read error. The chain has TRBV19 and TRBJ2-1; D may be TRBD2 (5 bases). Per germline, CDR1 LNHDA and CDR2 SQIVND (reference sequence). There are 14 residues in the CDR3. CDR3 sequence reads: CASSIPGLHNVQFF. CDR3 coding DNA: TGTGCCAGTAGTATCCCGGGGTTGCACAATGTGCAGTTCTTC.

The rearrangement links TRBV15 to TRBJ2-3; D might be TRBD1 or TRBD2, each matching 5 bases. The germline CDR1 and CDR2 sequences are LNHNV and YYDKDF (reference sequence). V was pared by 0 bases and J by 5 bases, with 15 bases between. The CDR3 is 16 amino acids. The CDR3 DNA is TGTGCCACCAGCAGAGATCTAGGAGAGGGGCGAGATACGCAGTATTTT. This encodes CATSRDLGEGRDTQYF.

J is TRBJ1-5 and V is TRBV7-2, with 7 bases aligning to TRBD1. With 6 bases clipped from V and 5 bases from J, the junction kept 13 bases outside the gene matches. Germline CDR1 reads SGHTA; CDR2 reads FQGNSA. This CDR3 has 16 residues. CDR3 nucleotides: TGTGCCAGCAGGGAGGGATCAGGGGGTGAACATCAGCCCCAGCATTTT. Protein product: CASREGSGGEHQPQHF.

The CDR3 loop reads CASSYPLSEAFF. As DNA, the CDR3 is TGTGCCAGCAGTTACCCCCTTTCGGAAGCTTTCTTT. The chain joins TRBV6-5 to TRBJ1-1; D unresolved. The CDR3 covers 12 residues. V lost 2 bases and J lost 8, with 9 bases in between. Germline V gene lookup returns CDR1 MNHEY and CDR2 SVGAGI.

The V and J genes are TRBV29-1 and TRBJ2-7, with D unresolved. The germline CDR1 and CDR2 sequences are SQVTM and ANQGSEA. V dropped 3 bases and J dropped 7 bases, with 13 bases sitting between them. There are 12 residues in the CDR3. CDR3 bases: TGCAGCGTTGACGAACAGTTGGGGGAGCAGTACTTC. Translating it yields CSVDEQLGEQYF.

The CDR3 coding sequence is TGTGCCAGCTCTCCCACCAATTACGAGCAGTACTTC. Amino acids: CASSPTNYEQYF. The V and J genes are TRBV18 and TRBJ2-7; unclear D gene. Germline values: CDR1 KGHSH, CDR2 LQKENI. This CDR3 is built from 12 residues. Between the trimmed V and J ends, which lost 6 bases and 4 bases, there was a span of 10 bases.

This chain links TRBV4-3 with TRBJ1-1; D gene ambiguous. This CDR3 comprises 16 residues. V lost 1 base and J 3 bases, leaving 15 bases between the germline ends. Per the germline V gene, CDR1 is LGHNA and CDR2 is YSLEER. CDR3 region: CASSQGAGLGDTEAFF. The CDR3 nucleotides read TGCGCCAGCAGCCAAGGAGCAGGTTTGGGAGACACTGAAGCTTTCTTT.

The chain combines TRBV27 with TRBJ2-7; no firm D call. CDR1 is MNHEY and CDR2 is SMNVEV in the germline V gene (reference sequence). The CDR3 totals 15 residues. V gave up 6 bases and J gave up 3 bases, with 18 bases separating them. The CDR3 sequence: CASRRGTPRIYEQYF. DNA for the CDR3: TGTGCCAGCAGGAGAGGCACGCCGCGGATCTACGAGCAGTACTTC.

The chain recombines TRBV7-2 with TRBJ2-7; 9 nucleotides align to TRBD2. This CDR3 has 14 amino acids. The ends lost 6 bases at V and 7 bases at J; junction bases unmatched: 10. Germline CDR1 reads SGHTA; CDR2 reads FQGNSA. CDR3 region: CASRLGRGGFEQYF. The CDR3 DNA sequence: TGTGCCAGCAGACTAGGGCGGGGGGGCTTTGAGCAGTACTTC. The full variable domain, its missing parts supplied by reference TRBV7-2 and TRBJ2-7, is GAGVSQSPSNKVTEKGKDVELRCDPISGHTALYWYRQSLGQGLEFLIYFQGNSAPDKSGLPSDRFSAERTGGSVSTLTIQRTQQEDSAVYLCASRLGRGGFEQYFGPGTRLTVT.

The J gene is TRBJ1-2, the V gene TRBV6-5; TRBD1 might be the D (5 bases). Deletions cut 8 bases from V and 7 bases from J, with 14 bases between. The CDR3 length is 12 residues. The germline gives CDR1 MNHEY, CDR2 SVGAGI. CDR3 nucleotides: TGTGCCAGCGCACGCGGGGCCGGTGGCTACACCTTC. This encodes CASARGAGGYTF.

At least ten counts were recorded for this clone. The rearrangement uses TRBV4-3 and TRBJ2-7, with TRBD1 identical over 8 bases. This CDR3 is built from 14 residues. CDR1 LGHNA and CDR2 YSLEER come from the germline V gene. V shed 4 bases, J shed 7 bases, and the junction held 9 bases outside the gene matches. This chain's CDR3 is CASSPDRDTIEQYF. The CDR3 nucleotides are TGCGCCAGCAGCCCGGACAGGGACACTATAGAGCAGTACTTC.

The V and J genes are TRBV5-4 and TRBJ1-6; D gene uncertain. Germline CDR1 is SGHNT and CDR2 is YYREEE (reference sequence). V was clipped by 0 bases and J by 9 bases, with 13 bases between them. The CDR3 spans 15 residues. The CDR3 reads CASSLESGLGSPLHF. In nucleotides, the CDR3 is TGTGCCAGCAGCTTGGAATCTGGGTTGGGTTCACCCCTCCACTTT.

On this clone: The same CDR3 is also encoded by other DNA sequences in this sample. The CDR3 nucleotides read TGCGCCAGCAGCTTAACCGGGACGAACACTGAAGCTTTCTTT. Translating gives CASSLTGTNTEAFF. This chain links TRBV5-1 with TRBJ1-1; D is perhaps TRBD1 (5 bases). V was clipped by 2 bases and J by 1 base, with 9 bases between them. CDR3 length: 14 residues. Germline V CDR1 and CDR2: SGHRS, YFSETQ.

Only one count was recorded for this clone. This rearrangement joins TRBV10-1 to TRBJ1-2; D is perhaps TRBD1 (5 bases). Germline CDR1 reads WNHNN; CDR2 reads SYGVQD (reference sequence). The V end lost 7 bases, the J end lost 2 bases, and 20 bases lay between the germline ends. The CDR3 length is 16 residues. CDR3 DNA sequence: TGCGCCAGCATAAACCGGGGCACAGCCTCAAACTATGGCTACACCTTC. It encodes CASINRGTASNYGYTF.

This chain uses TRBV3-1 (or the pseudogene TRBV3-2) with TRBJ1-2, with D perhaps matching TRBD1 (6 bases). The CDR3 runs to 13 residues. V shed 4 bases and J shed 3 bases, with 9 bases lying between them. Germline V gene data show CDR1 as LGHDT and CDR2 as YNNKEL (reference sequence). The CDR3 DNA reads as TGTGCCAGCAGCCCGACAGGTCACTATGGCTACACCTTC. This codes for CASSPTGHYGYTF.

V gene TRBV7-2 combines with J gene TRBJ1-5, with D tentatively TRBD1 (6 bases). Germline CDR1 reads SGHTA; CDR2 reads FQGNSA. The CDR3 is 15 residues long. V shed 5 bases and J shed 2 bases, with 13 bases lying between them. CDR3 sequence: CASSRGGSGNQPQHF. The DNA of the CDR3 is TGTGCCAGCAGCAGGGGGGGGAGCGGCAATCAGCCCCAGCATTTT.

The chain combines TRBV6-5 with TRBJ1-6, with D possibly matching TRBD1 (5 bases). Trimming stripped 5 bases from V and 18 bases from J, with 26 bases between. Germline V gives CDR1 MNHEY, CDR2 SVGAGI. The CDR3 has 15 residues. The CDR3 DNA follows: TGTGCCAGCAGTCAAATCCGGGACCGTACTCGGGGTCCCCACTTT. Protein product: CASSQIRDRTRGPHF.

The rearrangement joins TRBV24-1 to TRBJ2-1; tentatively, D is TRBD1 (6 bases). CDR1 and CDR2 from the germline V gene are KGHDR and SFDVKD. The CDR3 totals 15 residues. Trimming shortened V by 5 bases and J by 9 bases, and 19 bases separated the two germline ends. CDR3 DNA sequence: TGTGCCACCAGTGCAGGGACACTACCTTCGGGTGAGCAGTTCTTC. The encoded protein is CATSAGTLPSGEQFF.